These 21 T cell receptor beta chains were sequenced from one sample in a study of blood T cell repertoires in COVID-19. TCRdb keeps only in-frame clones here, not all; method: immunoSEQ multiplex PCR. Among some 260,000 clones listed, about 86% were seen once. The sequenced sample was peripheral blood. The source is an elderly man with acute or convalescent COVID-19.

In DNA form, the CDR3 reads TGCGCCAGCAGCTTGCGCCAGGGAGGATCCACTGAAGCTTTCTTT. Protein product: CASSLRQGGSTEAFF. The genes are TRBV5-1 and TRBJ1-1, with D perhaps TRBD1 (5 bases). Trimming left V 1 base short and J 4 bases short, with 14 bases between. This CDR3 region has 15 residues. The V gene's germline CDR1 is SGHRS and CDR2 YFSETQ.

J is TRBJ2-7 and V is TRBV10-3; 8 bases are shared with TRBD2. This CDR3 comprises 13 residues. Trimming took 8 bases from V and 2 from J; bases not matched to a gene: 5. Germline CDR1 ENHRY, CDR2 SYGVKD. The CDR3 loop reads CAIARGGTYEQYF. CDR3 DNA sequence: TGTGCCATCGCTCGGGGGGGTACCTACGAGCAGTACTTC.

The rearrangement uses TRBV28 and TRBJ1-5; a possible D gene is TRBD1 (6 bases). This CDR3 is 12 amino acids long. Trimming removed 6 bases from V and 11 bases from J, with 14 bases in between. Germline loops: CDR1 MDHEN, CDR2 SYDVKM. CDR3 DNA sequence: TGTGCCAGCAGCCTGGGGGCAAAATCCCAGCATTTT. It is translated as CASSLGAKSQHF.

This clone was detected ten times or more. The CDR3, as DNA: TGCGCCAGCAGCTTGTCGGACAGTATAGCCAAAAACATTCAGTACTTC. It specifies CASSLSDSIAKNIQYF. This chain connects TRBV5-1 to TRBJ2-4; TRBD1 is a possible D gene (6 bases). Trimming left V 1 base short and J 0 bases short, with 11 bases between. This CDR3 is 16 amino acids long. Germline V gene lookup returns CDR1 SGHRS and CDR2 YFSETQ.

Written as DNA, the CDR3 is TGTGCCAGCAGCCAAGATCGGGGCAGGGGCCTTTACATGAACACTGAAGCTTTCTTT. Its translation: CASSQDRGRGLYMNTEAFF. This rearrangement joins TRBV3-1 (or the pseudogene TRBV3-2) to TRBJ1-1; possible D gene TRBD1, 6 bases. This CDR3 comprises 19 residues. CDR1 and CDR2 (germline): LGHDT, YNNKEL (reference sequence). Trimming left V 0 bases short and J 0 bases short, with 20 bases between.

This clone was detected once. CDR3 sequence reads: CASSPAGDAYGYTF. The CDR3 nucleotides are TGTGCCAGCTCACCTGCAGGGGACGCCTATGGCTACACCTTC. V is TRBV18 and J is TRBJ1-2; maybe TRBD1 (6 bases). CDR1 KGHSH and CDR2 LQKENI come from the germline V gene. Trimming shortened V by 3 bases and J by 4 bases, and 12 bases separated the two germline ends. The CDR3 runs 14 residues.

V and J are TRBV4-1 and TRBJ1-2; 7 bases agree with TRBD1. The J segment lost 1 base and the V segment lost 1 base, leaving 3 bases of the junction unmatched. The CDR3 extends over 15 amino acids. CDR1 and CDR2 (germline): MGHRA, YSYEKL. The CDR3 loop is CASSQGQGVNYGYTF. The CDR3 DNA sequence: TGCGCCAGCAGCCAAGGACAGGGAGTTAACTATGGCTACACCTTC.

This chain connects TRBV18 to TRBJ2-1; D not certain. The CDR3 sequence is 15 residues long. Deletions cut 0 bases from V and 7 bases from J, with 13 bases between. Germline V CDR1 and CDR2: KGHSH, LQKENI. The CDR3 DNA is TGTGCCAGCTCACCACCCAATCCTGAGTGGAATGAGCAGTTCTTC. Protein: CASSPPNPEWNEQFF. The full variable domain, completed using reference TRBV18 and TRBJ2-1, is NAGVMQNPRHLVRRRGQEARLRCSPMKGHSHVYWYRQLPEEGLKFMVYLQKENIIDESGMPKERFSAEFPKEGPSILRIQQVVRGDSAAYFCASSPPNPEWNEQFFGPGTRLTVL.

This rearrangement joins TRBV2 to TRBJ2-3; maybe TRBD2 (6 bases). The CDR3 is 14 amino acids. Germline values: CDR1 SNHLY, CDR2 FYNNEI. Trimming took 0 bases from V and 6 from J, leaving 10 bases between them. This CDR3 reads CASSEALASDTQYF. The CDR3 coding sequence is TGTGCCAGCAGTGAAGCGCTAGCGAGTGATACGCAGTATTTT. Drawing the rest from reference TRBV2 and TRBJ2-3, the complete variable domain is EPEVTQTPSHQVTQMGQEVILRCVPISNHLYFYWYRQILGQKVEFLVSFYNNEISEKSEIFDDQFSVERPDGSNFTLKIRSTKLEDSAMYFCASSEALASDTQYFGPGTRLTVL.

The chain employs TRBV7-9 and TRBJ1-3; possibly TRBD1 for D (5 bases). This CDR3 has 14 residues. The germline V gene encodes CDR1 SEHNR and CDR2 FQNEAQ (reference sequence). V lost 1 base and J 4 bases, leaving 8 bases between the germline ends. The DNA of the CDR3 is TGTGCCAGCAGCTTAGGGGGCTCGGGAAACACCATATATTTT. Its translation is CASSLGGSGNTIYF.

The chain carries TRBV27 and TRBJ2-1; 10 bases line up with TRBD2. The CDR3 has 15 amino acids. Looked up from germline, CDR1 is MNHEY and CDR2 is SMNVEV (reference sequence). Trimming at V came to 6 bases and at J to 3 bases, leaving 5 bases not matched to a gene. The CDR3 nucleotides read TGTGCCAGCAGCAGAGCGGGAGGGCTCTACAATGAGCAGTTCTTC. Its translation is CASSRAGGLYNEQFF.

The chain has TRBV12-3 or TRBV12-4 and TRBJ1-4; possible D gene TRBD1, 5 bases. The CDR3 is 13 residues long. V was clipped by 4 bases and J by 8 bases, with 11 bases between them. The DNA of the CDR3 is TGTGCCAGCAGTTCGGACACGCAGGAAAAACTGTTTTTT. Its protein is CASSSDTQEKLFF.

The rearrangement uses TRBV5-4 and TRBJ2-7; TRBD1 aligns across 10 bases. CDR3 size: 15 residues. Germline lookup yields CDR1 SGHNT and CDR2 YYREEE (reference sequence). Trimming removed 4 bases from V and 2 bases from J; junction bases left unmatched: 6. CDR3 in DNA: TGTGCCAGCAGCGACAGGACAGGGGGTCCCTACGAGCAGTACTTC. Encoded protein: CASSDRTGGPYEQYF.

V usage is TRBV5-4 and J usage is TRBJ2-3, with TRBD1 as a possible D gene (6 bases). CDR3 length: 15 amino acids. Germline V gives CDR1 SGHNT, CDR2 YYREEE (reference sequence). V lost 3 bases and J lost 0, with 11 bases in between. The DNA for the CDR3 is TGTGCCAGCAGCTACGACCAGGGGAGCACAGATACGCAGTATTTT. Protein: CASSYDQGSTDTQYF. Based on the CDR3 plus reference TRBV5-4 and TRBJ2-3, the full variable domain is ETGVTQSPTHLIKTRGQQVTLRCSSQSGHNTVSWYQQALGQGPQFIFQYYREEENGRGNFPPRFSGLQFPNYSSELNVNALELDDSALYLCASSYDQGSTDTQYFGPGTRLTVL.

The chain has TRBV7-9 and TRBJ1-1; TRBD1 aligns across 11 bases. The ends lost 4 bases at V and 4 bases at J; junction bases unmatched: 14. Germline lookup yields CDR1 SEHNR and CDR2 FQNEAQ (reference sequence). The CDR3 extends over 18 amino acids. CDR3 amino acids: CASSSSTGTGGRSTEAFF. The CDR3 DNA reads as TGTGCCAGCAGCTCAAGTACCGGGACAGGGGGAAGGAGCACTGAAGCTTTCTTT. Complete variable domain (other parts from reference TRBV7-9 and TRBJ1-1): DTGVSQNPRHKITKRGQNVTFRCDPISEHNRLYWYRQTLGQGPEFLTYFQNEAQLEKSRLLSDRFSAERPKGSFSTLEIQRTEQGDSAMYLCASSSSTGTGGRSTEAFFGQGTRLTVV.

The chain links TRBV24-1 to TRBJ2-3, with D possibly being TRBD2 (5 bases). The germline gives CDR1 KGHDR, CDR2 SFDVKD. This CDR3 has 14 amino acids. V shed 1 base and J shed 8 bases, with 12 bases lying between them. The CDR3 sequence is CATSDFMRGGTQYF. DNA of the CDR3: TGTGCCACCAGTGATTTTATGAGAGGAGGTACGCAGTATTTT.

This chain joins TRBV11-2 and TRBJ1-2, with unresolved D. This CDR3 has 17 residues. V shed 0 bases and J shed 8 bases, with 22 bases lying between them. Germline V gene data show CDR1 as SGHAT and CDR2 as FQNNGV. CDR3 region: CASSLDRAEGLLMGYTF. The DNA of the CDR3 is TGTGCCAGCAGCTTAGATCGGGCAGAGGGTTTGCTGATGGGCTACACCTTC.

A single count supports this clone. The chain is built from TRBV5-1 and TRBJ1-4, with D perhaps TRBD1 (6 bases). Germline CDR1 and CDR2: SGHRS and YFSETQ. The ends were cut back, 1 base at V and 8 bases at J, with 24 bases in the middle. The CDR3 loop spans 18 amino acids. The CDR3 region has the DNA TGCGCCAGCAGCTTGACGGGGGGCCAGTGGCAGCGACGGGAAAAACTGTTTTTT. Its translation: CASSLTGGQWQRREKLFF. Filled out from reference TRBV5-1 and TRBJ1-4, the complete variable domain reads KAGVTQTPRYLIKTRGQQVTLSCSPISGHRSVSWYQQTPGQGLQFLFEYFSETQRNKGNFPGRFSGRQFSNSRSEMNVSTLELGDSALYLCASSLTGGQWQRREKLFFGSGTQLSVL.

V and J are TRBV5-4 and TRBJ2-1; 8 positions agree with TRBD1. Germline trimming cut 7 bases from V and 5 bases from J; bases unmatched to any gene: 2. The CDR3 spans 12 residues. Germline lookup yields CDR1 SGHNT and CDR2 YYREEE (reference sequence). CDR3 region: CASRTGHNEQFF. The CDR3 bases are TGTGCCAGCCGGACAGGGCACAATGAGCAGTTCTTC.

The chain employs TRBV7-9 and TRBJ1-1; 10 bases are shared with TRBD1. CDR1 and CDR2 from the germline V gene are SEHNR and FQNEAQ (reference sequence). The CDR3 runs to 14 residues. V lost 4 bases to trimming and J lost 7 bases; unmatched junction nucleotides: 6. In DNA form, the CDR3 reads TGTGCCAGCAGCTCGTGGACAGGGGGAAATGAAGCTTTCTTT. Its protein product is CASSSWTGGNEAFF.

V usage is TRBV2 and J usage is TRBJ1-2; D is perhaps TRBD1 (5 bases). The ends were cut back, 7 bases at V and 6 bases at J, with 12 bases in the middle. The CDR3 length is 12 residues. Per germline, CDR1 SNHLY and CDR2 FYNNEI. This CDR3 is CASMGIRDGYTF. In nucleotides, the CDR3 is TGTGCCAGCATGGGAATCAGGGATGGCTACACCTTC.